The TCR beta chain under discussion was sequenced for a study of identical twins. Study-wide results and limits: Partly confounded zero-insertion analyses could result from invariant MAIT and iNKT cells.

The trim removed 1 base at V and 8 bases at J, leaving 5 bases unmatched. This CDR3 spans 15 amino acids. Germline V gives CDR1 MGHRA, CDR2 YSYEKL. About this clonotype: What it recognizes is unknown.

Template switching created a universal primer site, and the cDNA included unique molecular identifiers. Using its own MiXCR run on the 5' RACE reads, TCRdb lists one record per CDR3 protein. This repertoire shows 1.5 million to 2 million distinct CDR3 sequences, under 35% found once; its top ten account for about 0.25%. With no exceptions, donors were healthy Caucasians. Sequenced sample: cord blood. The rearrangement links TRBV4-1 to TRBJ1-1; 12 positions match TRBD1. The clonotype comes from a newborn girl in good health. As DNA, the CDR3 is TGCGCCAGCAGCCAAGTAGGGGACAGGGGGCCGGAAGCTTTCTTT. Translation: CASSQVGDRGPEAFF.